Below, 23 T cell receptor beta chains from the same sample are listed, as sequenced in a study of blood T cell repertoires in COVID-19. TCRdb keeps only in-frame clones here, not all; method: immunoSEQ multiplex PCR. The data show some 200,000 clones, 92% seen once. Source material: peripheral blood. The origin of the receptors is a man aged 25-40 years with acute or convalescent COVID-19.

The J gene is TRBJ2-1, the V gene TRBV7-9; a possible D gene is TRBD2 (5 bases). The V and J ends lost 4 bases and 12 bases respectively, with 13 bases between them. Per germline, CDR1 SEHNR and CDR2 FQNEAQ (reference sequence). The CDR3 is made up of 12 amino acids. The CDR3 nucleotides read TGTGCCAGCAGCTCCAAATTCGCGGGGCAGTTCTTC. Translation gives CASSSKFAGQFF.

This chain uses TRBV7-3 with TRBJ1-1; D possibly corresponds to TRBD1 (6 bases). The CDR3 totals 14 residues. V lost 5 bases to trimming and J lost 7 bases, with 17 bases between them. Per the germline V gene, CDR1 is SGHTA and CDR2 is FQGTGA. The CDR3 is CASSPRPGADEAFF. CDR3 nucleotide sequence: TGTGCCAGCAGCCCCCGCCCAGGGGCCGATGAAGCTTTCTTT.

The CDR3 bases are TGTGCCAGCAGAGGGGACAGCGACGTAAGGCCCCAGCATTTT. It encodes CASRGDSDVRPQHF. This chain uses TRBV2 with TRBJ1-5; 7 bases are a match to TRBD1. V dropped 6 bases and J dropped 9; count of bases not matched to a gene: 11. The CDR3 sequence is 14 residues long. The germline V gene has CDR1 SNHLY and CDR2 FYNNEI.

This clone was observed a single time. The chain employs TRBV18 and TRBJ2-7, with TRBD1 matching 12 bases. V trimming: 6 bases; J trimming: 5 bases; junction bases outside the gene matches: 11. The germline CDR1 and CDR2 sequences are KGHSH and LQKENI. This CDR3 spans 16 amino acids. This CDR3 is CASSSGTGGAMHEQYF. As DNA, the CDR3 is TGTGCCAGCTCGTCCGGGACAGGGGGCGCGATGCACGAGCAGTACTTC.

The chain employs TRBV7-9 and TRBJ2-1; tentatively, D is TRBD1 (6 bases). V was shortened by 5 bases and J by 0 bases, with 11 bases between the two germline ends. Per germline, CDR1 SEHNR and CDR2 FQNEAQ (reference sequence). The CDR3 extends over 15 amino acids. This chain's CDR3 is CASSPRGNSYNEQFF. As DNA, the CDR3 is TGTGCCAGCAGCCCTAGGGGGAACTCCTACAATGAGCAGTTCTTC.

This chain links TRBV18 with TRBJ1-2; TRBD1 matches 7 bases. The CDR3 extends over 14 amino acids. CDR1 is KGHSH and CDR2 is LQKENI in the germline V gene. Losses at the gene ends were 6 bases for V and 5 bases for J; bases not matched to a gene: 9. In DNA form, the CDR3 reads TGTGCCAGCTCTGGGACAGCCTACGCTTATGGCTACACCTTC. The encoded protein is CASSGTAYAYGYTF.

This rearrangement joins TRBV27 to TRBJ1-1; D perhaps matches TRBD1 (6 bases). Germline-derived CDR1 and CDR2 are MNHEY and SMNVEV (reference sequence). Trimming stripped 6 bases from V and 12 bases from J, with 23 bases between. The CDR3 sequence is 14 residues long. DNA for the CDR3: TGTGCCAGCAGGTCCCCTACAGGGAACGCATTAACTTTCTTT. It specifies CASRSPTGNALTFF.

This clone has more than one count but fewer than ten. This chain uses TRBV4-2 with TRBJ2-1; tentatively, D is TRBD2 (5 bases). Germline loops: CDR1 LGHNA, CDR2 YNFKEQ. CDR3 size: 16 residues. Trimming took 4 bases from V and 7 from J, leaving 20 bases between them. CDR3 protein: CASSPGGPSGVNEQFF. The CDR3 DNA is TGTGCCAGCAGCCCAGGAGGCCCCTCTGGCGTTAATGAGCAGTTCTTC.

V is TRBV6-2 or TRBV6-3 and J is TRBJ2-1; 10 bases line up with TRBD2. The trim removed 7 bases at V and 6 bases at J, leaving 15 bases unmatched. Germline V gene data show CDR1 as MNHEY and CDR2 as SVGEGT. The CDR3 has 17 amino acids. CDR3 DNA: TGTGCCAGCACCCCCGGGGGGAGCGGGAGGGCCTCCAATGAGCAGTTCTTC. Its protein is CASTPGGSGRASNEQFF.

J is TRBJ2-1 and V is TRBV30, with TRBD2 identical over 9 bases. The ends lost 4 bases at V and 6 bases at J; junction bases unmatched: 7. Germline V gene data show CDR1 as GTSNPN and CDR2 as SVGIG (reference sequence). The CDR3 totals 14 residues. The DNA of the CDR3 is TGTGCCTGGATGGGGGCTAGCGGGGCCAATGAGCAGTTCTTC. It codes for CAWMGASGANEQFF.

The chain is built from TRBV4-1 and TRBJ2-3; 7 positions match TRBD2. V was pared by 0 bases and J by 4 bases, with 13 bases of the junction left unmatched. CDR3 length equals 18 residues. CDR1 and CDR2 (germline): MGHRA, YSYEKL. Written as DNA, the CDR3 is TGCGCCAGCAGCCAAGATCTCTCGGGCGGGAGAGGTGCAGATACGCAGTATTTT. This encodes CASSQDLSGGRGADTQYF.

This sequence joins TRBV7-3 and TRBJ1-4; tentatively, D is TRBD1 (5 bases). This CDR3 is 13 amino acids long. Germline-derived CDR1 and CDR2 are SGHTA and FQGTGA. V was pared by 4 bases and J by 8 bases, with 11 bases between. DNA for the CDR3: TGTGCCAGCAGCTCCAGGGATGGCGAAAAACTGTTTTTT. Amino acids: CASSSRDGEKLFF.

This clone showed up just once. The chain combines TRBV9 with TRBJ2-7; 14 bases align to TRBD2. CDR3 length equals 17 residues. The V and J ends lost 3 bases and 2 bases, in that order; junction bases with no gene match: 7. Per the germline V gene, CDR1 is SGDLS and CDR2 is YYNGEE. In DNA form, the CDR3 reads TGTGCCAGCAGCGCGCGACTAGCGGGGGGGCCGACCTACGAGCAGTACTTC. Its protein is CASSARLAGGPTYEQYF.

The gene calls are TRBV15 and TRBJ2-7; D may be TRBD2 (6 bases). CDR3 size: 15 residues. Germline V gene sequence: CDR1 LNHNV, CDR2 YYDKDF (reference sequence). With 3 bases removed from V and 3 bases from J, the gap between germline ends came to 15 bases. As DNA, the CDR3 is TGTGCCACCAGCAGGCAGGGATGGGGGGACTACGAGCAGTACTTC. It yields the protein CATSRQGWGDYEQYF.

This sequence joins TRBV28 and TRBJ2-7; the D gene is possibly TRBD1 (6 bases). CDR1 is MDHEN and CDR2 is SYDVKM in the germline V gene. V lost 5 bases and J 3 bases, leaving 14 bases between the germline ends. The CDR3 has 14 residues. This CDR3 reads CASSPGQRNYEQYF. CDR3 nucleotides: TGTGCCAGCAGTCCCGGACAGAGAAACTACGAGCAGTACTTC.

This chain joins TRBV28 and TRBJ2-7, with TRBD1 as a possible D gene (6 bases). CDR1 MDHEN and CDR2 SYDVKM come from the germline V gene. This CDR3 contains 13 residues. The V and J ends lost 3 bases and 3 bases respectively, with 9 bases between them. CDR3 residues: CASSFHRVYEQYF. In DNA form, the CDR3 reads TGTGCCAGCAGTTTCCACAGGGTCTACGAGCAGTACTTC.

The chain recombines TRBV18 with TRBJ1-2; D is uncertain. The CDR3 extends over 13 amino acids. V shed 3 bases and J shed 8 bases, with 13 bases lying between them. Germline CDR1 and CDR2: KGHSH and LQKENI. CDR3 in amino acids: CASSPQDGRGYTF. The CDR3 DNA is TGTGCCAGCTCACCCCAGGACGGGAGAGGCTACACCTTC.

J is TRBJ2-7 and V is TRBV2; the D gene is possibly TRBD1 (6 bases). The CDR3 extends over 14 amino acids. Germline V CDR1 and CDR2: SNHLY, FYNNEI. V lost 5 bases and J 2 bases, leaving 13 bases between the germline ends. The CDR3 is CASSKQGRTYEQYF. As DNA, the CDR3 is TGTGCCAGCAGTAAACAGGGTAGGACCTACGAGCAGTACTTC. Using reference TRBV2 and TRBJ2-7 for the parts outside the CDR3, the full variable domain is EPEVTQTPSHQVTQMGQEVILRCVPISNHLYFYWYRQILGQKVEFLVSFYNNEISEKSEIFDDQFSVERPDGSNFTLKIRSTKLEDSAMYFCASSKQGRTYEQYFGPGTRLTVT.

The chain has TRBV5-1 and TRBJ2-5, with TRBD2 matching over 10 bases. The CDR3 has 14 amino acids. Trimming took 4 bases from V and 5 from J; bases not matched to a gene: 5. Germline V gene lookup returns CDR1 SGHRS and CDR2 YFSETQ. The CDR3: CASSSGRAEETQYF. CDR3 DNA: TGCGCCAGCAGCAGCGGGAGGGCCGAGGAGACCCAGTACTTC.

This rearrangement joins TRBV29-1 to TRBJ1-2, with a tentative D call TRBD1 (5 bases). Trimming took off 0 bases at V and 8 bases at J, with 16 bases between the two ends. This CDR3 region has 14 residues. Germline values: CDR1 SQVTM, CDR2 ANQGSEA. CDR3 nucleotide sequence: TGCAGCGTTGAAGATCTTGGCCAGGGTCGGGGCTACACCTTC. Protein product: CSVEDLGQGRGYTF.

The chain employs TRBV15 and TRBJ1-5, with D maybe TRBD1 (5 bases). The V end lost 9 bases, the J end lost 3 bases, and 12 bases lay between the germline ends. The CDR3 sequence is 13 residues long. Germline CDR1 is LNHNV and CDR2 is YYDKDF (reference sequence). CDR3 protein: CATSLTDNQPQHF. In DNA, the CDR3 is TGTGCCACGTCTTTGACAGACAATCAGCCCCAGCATTTT.

CDR3 DNA sequence: TGCGCCAGCAGCCACATACCGAGACGCAGGGTTGTTTATGGCTACACCTTC. This sequence encodes CASSHIPRRRVVYGYTF. This rearrangement joins TRBV4-1 to TRBJ1-2; D might be TRBD1 (5 bases). Germline V gene data show CDR1 as MGHRA and CDR2 as YSYEKL. This CDR3 comprises 17 residues. Trimming stripped 3 bases from V and 5 bases from J, with 22 bases between.

The gene calls are TRBV6-5 and TRBJ1-1, with 7 bases lining up with TRBD1. J gave up 5 bases and V 7 bases, and 10 bases lay outside the gene matches. The germline CDR1 and CDR2 sequences are MNHEY and SVGAGI. The CDR3 totals 14 residues. The CDR3 DNA is TGTGCCAGCATTGTAACATCAGGGGGTACTGAAGCTTTCTTT. Its protein product is CASIVTSGGTEAFF.